The 25 T cell receptor beta chains below come from one sample, sequenced in a study of T-cell reconstitution after alpha-beta-depleted transplantation in children. Construction of the TCRbeta library involved unique molecular identifiers. Using its own MiXCR run on the PCR reads, TCRdb lists one record per CDR3 protein. This sample has approximately 490,000 distinct CDR3 sequences, with approximately 10% found just once. The sequencing used PBMCs, collected before TCRalphabeta/CD19-depleted stem cell transplant. These receptor sequences come from a child aged 2 to 15 with inherited bone marrow failure, due to receive a stem cell transplant.

As to this clonotype: No conserved phenylalanine or tryptophan is present at the end of the CDR3, so a read error is the likely explanation. The V call is TRBV12-3 or TRBV12-4, the J call TRBJ1-5; D gene uncertain. V shed 3 bases and J shed 6 bases, with 9 bases lying between them. The length of the CDR3 is 13 residues. As DNA, the CDR3 is TGTGCCAGCAGTTTTACACCGACTCAGCCCCAGCATCTT. Its translation: CASSFTPTQPQHL.

This chain joins TRBV18 and TRBJ2-7, with 14 bases matching TRBD2. J gave up 4 bases and V 3 bases, and 5 bases lay outside the gene matches. CDR3 size: 16 residues. Germline values: CDR1 KGHSH, CDR2 LQKENI. The CDR3 DNA follows: TGTGCCAGCTCACCGGGACTAGCGGGAGTGGTTTACGAGCAGTACTTC. Encoded protein: CASSPGLAGVVYEQYF.

V gene TRBV3-1 combines with J gene TRBJ2-1, with TRBD2 as a possible D gene (5 bases). Deletions cut 4 bases from V and 3 bases from J, with 16 bases between. The CDR3 has 16 amino acids. Germline assignment: CDR1 LGHDT and CDR2 YNNKEL (reference sequence). For the CDR3, the DNA is TGTGCCAGCAGCCCCCGGGGTGGGAGCGGCTACAATGAGCAGTTCTTC. Translation: CASSPRGGSGYNEQFF.

The V call is TRBV28, the J call TRBJ2-7; tentatively, D is TRBD1 or TRBD2 (5 bases each). Germline values: CDR1 MDHEN, CDR2 SYDVKM. This CDR3 has 16 residues. V lost 10 bases and J 1 base, leaving 23 bases between the germline ends. The CDR3 coding sequence is TGTGCCACCCTTGACCCCTGGGGACGCTCTTCCTACGAGCAGTACTTC. Its translation is CATLDPWGRSSYEQYF.

V gene TRBV20-1 combines with J gene TRBJ2-6; 7 bases match TRBD2. V lost 3 bases to trimming and J lost 4 bases; unmatched junction nucleotides: 12. The CDR3 totals 17 residues. The germline gives CDR1 DFQATT, CDR2 SNEGSKA (reference sequence). CDR3 amino acids: CSARAREAPGGANVLTF. The CDR3 nucleotides read TGCAGTGCTAGGGCCCGGGAGGCTCCTGGAGGGGCCAACGTCCTGACTTTC.

This chain connects TRBV12-3 or TRBV12-4 to TRBJ2-7, with 7 bases that match TRBD2. J was trimmed by 0 bases and V by 5 bases; bases with no gene match: 4. This CDR3 comprises 14 residues. In DNA, the CDR3 is TGTGCCAGCAGTGCGGGGGACCGCTCCTACGAGCAGTACTTC. Translating gives CASSAGDRSYEQYF.

The chain links TRBV4-3 to TRBJ2-7, with D uncertain. This CDR3 is built from 16 residues. From germline, CDR1 is LGHNA and CDR2 YSLEER. Trimming stripped 0 bases from V and 4 bases from J, with 16 bases between. In nucleotides, the CDR3 is TGCGCCAGCAGCCAAGAAGGGTCCTTTGGCGGATACGAGCAGTACTTC. Its protein is CASSQEGSFGGYEQYF.

The table lists this clonotype with many counts. The chain is built from TRBV13 and TRBJ2-7; weak D call: TRBD1 (6 bases). There are 13 residues in the CDR3. V was clipped by 3 bases and J by 4 bases, with 10 bases between them. CDR1 and CDR2 (germline): PRHDT, FYEKMQ (reference sequence). The CDR3 nucleotides read TGTGCCAGCAGCTTGCTCAGGGGATACGAGCAGTACTTC. Protein product: CASSLLRGYEQYF.

This clonotype was found many times. This chain uses TRBV5-1 with TRBJ2-2, with D maybe TRBD1 (6 bases). Looked up from germline, CDR1 is SGHRS and CDR2 is YFSETQ. There are 15 residues in the CDR3. With 2 bases removed from V and 6 bases from J, the gap between germline ends came to 14 bases. The CDR3 is CASSFQGFQAGELFF. As DNA, the CDR3 is TGCGCCAGCAGCTTTCAGGGGTTTCAGGCCGGGGAGCTGTTTTTT.

This clonotype was detected many times. The V and J genes are TRBV4-3 and TRBJ1-2, with D unresolved. CDR1 is LGHNA, CDR2 YSLEER, per germline. The CDR3 is 15 residues long. The V end was cut by 4 bases, the J end by 3 bases, with 15 bases between. CDR3 sequence: CASSPSASNDYGYTF. The CDR3 nucleotides are TGCGCCAGCAGCCCCAGCGCAAGCAATGACTATGGCTACACCTTC.

Many counts were recorded for this clonotype. The genes are TRBV5-4 and TRBJ2-3; D unclear. The ends were cut back, 0 bases at V and 2 bases at J, with 4 bases in the middle. The germline CDR1 and CDR2 sequences are SGHNT and YYREEE (reference sequence). The CDR3 runs to 13 residues. CDR3 region: CASSLGLTDTQYF. CDR3 DNA: TGTGCCAGCAGCTTGGGGCTCACAGATACGCAGTATTTT.

There are many counts of this clonotype. This chain links TRBV6-5 with TRBJ1-6, with a tentative D call TRBD1 (6 bases). The V end lost 4 bases, the J end lost 10 bases, and 17 bases lay between the germline ends. Germline loops: CDR1 MNHEY, CDR2 SVGAGI. The CDR3 has 15 amino acids. The CDR3 nucleotides read TGTGCCAGCAGTTGGACACAGGGCGCAGGGTCACCCCTCCACTTT. It codes for CASSWTQGAGSPLHF.

This clonotype was detected ten times or more. The rearrangement joins TRBV3-1 to TRBJ2-1, with D unresolved. CDR3 size: 13 residues. Germline CDR1 LGHDT, CDR2 YNNKEL (reference sequence). Trimming stripped 1 base from V and 10 bases from J, with 11 bases between. The CDR3 DNA follows: TGTGCCAGCAGCCAAGGACGCTACGTAGAGCAGTTCTTC. Its translation is CASSQGRYVEQFF.

This clonotype was seen repeatedly, ten times or more. V gene TRBV6-4 combines with J gene TRBJ2-3; TRBD2 matches 7 bases. The CDR3 is 16 amino acids. The V gene's germline CDR1 is MRHNA and CDR2 SNTAGT. The V and J ends lost 0 bases and 2 bases, in that order; junction bases with no gene match: 5. The CDR3 sequence: CASSDSASGDTDTQYF. CDR3 DNA sequence: TGTGCCAGCAGTGACTCGGCTAGCGGCGACACAGATACGCAGTATTTT.

Ten or more counts support this clonotype. The V and J genes are TRBV6-5 and TRBJ2-7, with TRBD2 matching over 8 bases. V was pared by 2 bases and J by 0 bases, with 6 bases of the junction left unmatched. The CDR3 sequence is 16 residues long. The germline V gene encodes CDR1 MNHEY and CDR2 SVGAGI. DNA for the CDR3: TGTGCCAGCAGTTACGGGCGGGAGGAGCCCTCCTACGAGCAGTACTTC. Translation: CASSYGREEPSYEQYF.

This clonotype was seen many times. The rearrangement joins TRBV12-3 or TRBV12-4 to TRBJ2-7, with D perhaps TRBD2 (6 bases). The CDR3 covers 16 residues. V was trimmed by 2 bases and J by 3 bases, leaving 17 bases between them. Written as DNA, the CDR3 is TGTGCCAGCAGTTTACTTCCTGGGACTGTTAACTACGAGCAGTACTTC. This encodes CASSLLPGTVNYEQYF.

In this sample, this clonotype turned up a few times. The gene calls are TRBV20-1 and TRBJ2-7; D may be TRBD2 (5 bases). The V end lost 6 bases, the J end lost 3 bases, and 9 bases lay between the germline ends. In germline, CDR1 is DFQATT, CDR2 SNEGSKA (reference sequence). The CDR3 runs to 11 residues. The CDR3 is CSASGYYEQYF. The CDR3 nucleotides read TGCAGTGCCAGCGGATACTACGAGCAGTACTTC.

This chain joins TRBV20-1 and TRBJ2-1; 10 bases match TRBD2. Germline CDR1 reads DFQATT; CDR2 reads SNEGSKA (reference sequence). This CDR3 spans 13 amino acids. The CDR3 reads CGVVSGRRNEQFF. CDR3 sequence (DNA): TGCGGCGTAGTTAGCGGGAGGCGCAATGAGCAGTTCTTC.

There are many counts of this clonotype. V gene TRBV20-1 combines with J gene TRBJ2-5; 15 bases map to TRBD2. Germline loops: CDR1 DFQATT, CDR2 SNEGSKA (reference sequence). The CDR3 covers 17 residues. Germline trimming cut 3 bases from V and 5 bases from J; bases unmatched to any gene: 10. CDR3 in amino acids: CSASLIPGTSGRETQYF. CDR3 nucleotide sequence: TGCAGTGCTAGCCTAATTCCCGGGACTAGCGGGAGGGAGACCCAGTACTTC.

This clonotype was detected a few times. The chain couples TRBV18 to TRBJ2-1, with unresolved D. The CDR3 contains 17 residues. Germline values: CDR1 KGHSH, CDR2 LQKENI. Trimming left V 2 bases short and J 3 bases short, with 17 bases between. The CDR3 nucleotides are TGTGCCAGCTCACCAGTTTTAGTGGGTTCTGGCTACAATGAGCAGTTCTTC. It specifies CASSPVLVGSGYNEQFF.

This clonotype came up many times. The chain has TRBV5-5 and TRBJ2-5, with 10 bases fitting TRBD1. CDR3 length: 14 amino acids. CDR1 SGHKS and CDR2 YYEKEE come from the germline V gene (reference sequence). J was trimmed by 7 bases and V by 4 bases; bases with no gene match: 7. The CDR3 coding sequence is TGTGCCAGCAGCCTGGACAGGGGGAGGGGGACCCAGTACTTC. Translating it yields CASSLDRGRGTQYF.

This clonotype was detected many times. The chain is built from TRBV15 and TRBJ2-2; maybe TRBD1 (5 bases). Germline CDR1 is LNHNV and CDR2 is YYDKDF (reference sequence). Trimming left V 5 bases short and J 5 bases short, with 12 bases between. There are 14 residues in the CDR3. The CDR3 reads CATSVLAGTGELFF. The DNA of the CDR3 is TGTGCCACCAGCGTATTAGCAGGGACCGGGGAGCTGTTTTTT.

The chain employs TRBV27 and TRBJ2-1, with D perhaps TRBD2 (6 bases). CDR1 and CDR2 (germline): MNHEY, SMNVEV (reference sequence). The V and J ends lost 2 bases and 3 bases respectively, with 17 bases between them. The CDR3 loop spans 17 amino acids. CDR3 sequence reads: CASSLDFHGGFYNEQFF. DNA for the CDR3: TGTGCCAGCAGTTTAGACTTCCACGGGGGTTTCTACAATGAGCAGTTCTTC.

This clonotype was observed many times. The rearrangement joins TRBV29-1 to TRBJ2-1; 11 bases map to TRBD2. This CDR3 has 14 residues. Trimming cost V 5 bases and J 0 bases; bases outside gene matches: 0. The germline gives CDR1 SQVTM, CDR2 ANQGSEA. CDR3 sequence reads: CSVTSGSSYNEQFF. The CDR3 bases are TGCAGCGTTACTAGCGGGAGCTCCTACAATGAGCAGTTCTTC.

The rearrangement uses TRBV7-9 and TRBJ2-7, with D maybe TRBD1 (5 bases). The CDR3 runs to 16 residues. CDR1 is SEHNR, CDR2 FQNEAQ, per germline (reference sequence). V shed 6 bases and J shed 1 base, with 19 bases lying between them. The CDR3 region is CASRQVGASSSYEQYF. The CDR3 bases are TGTGCCAGCAGGCAGGTAGGGGCCTCCTCTTCCTACGAGCAGTACTTC. Filled out from reference TRBV7-9 and TRBJ2-7, the complete variable domain reads DTGVSQNPRHKITKRGQNVTFRCDPISEHNRLYWYRQTLGQGPEFLTYFQNEAQLEKSRLLSDRFSAERPKGSFSTLEIQRTEQGDSAMYLCASRQVGASSSYEQYFGPGTRLTVT.